These T cell receptor beta chains were read from a single sample in a study of blood T cells in healthy people across ages. TCRdb processed the 5' RACE reads anew with MiXCR; each CDR3 protein has one entry. The sample carries about a million distinct CDR3 sequences, roughly half recorded once. Sequenced input: blood. The receptors originated from a woman aged 55-70 years in good health. Both conserved end residues are part of each CDR3. The D gene is left open where the match is weak. Only part of the rows carry a size: once, few, many, or a class if the clone is expanded.

d_gene,abundance,v_gene,j_gene,CDR3aa,CDR3nt
TRBD1,few,TRBV4-1,TRBJ2-5,CASSQEWQGAREQYF,TGCGCCAGCAGCCAAGAGTGGCAGGGGGCCAGGGAGCAGTACTTC
-,few,TRBV7-2,TRBJ1-6,CASSSGTVRNSPLHF,TGTGCCAGCAGCTCAGGGACGGTCAGGAATTCACCCCTCCACTTT
-,many,TRBV20-1,TRBJ2-7,CSASKDTGEQYF,TGCAGTGCTAGTAAGGACACGGGGGAGCAGTACTTC
-,few,TRBV29-1,TRBJ2-3,CSVEMKGTDTQYF,TGCAGCGTTGAGATGAAGGGCACAGATACGCAGTATTTT
TRBD2,-,TRBV4-2,TRBJ2-1,CASSPLNSGDMNEQFF,TGTGCCAGCAGCCCACTTAATAGCGGGGACATGAATGAGCAGTTCTTC
-,-,TRBV24-1,TRBJ2-5,CATKLGETQYF,TGTGCCACCAAGCTAGGAGAGACCCAGTACTTC
TRBD2,-,TRBV14,TRBJ2-7,CASSQSTSGGYEQYF,TGTGCCAGCAGCCAGTCGACTAGCGGGGGTTACGAGCAGTACTTC
-,-,TRBV7-2,TRBJ2-3,CASSPRRGGYTDTQYF,TGTGCCAGCAGTCCCCGGCGGGGCGGATACACAGATACGCAGTATTTT
-,few,TRBV10-3,TRBJ1-5,CAISDRELSNQPQHF,TGTGCCATCAGTGATCGCGAATTGAGCAATCAGCCCCAGCATTTT
-,-,TRBV6-1,TRBJ2-3,CASMGGLSLTDTQYF,TGTGCCAGTATGGGGGGACTCTCTCTCACAGATACGCAGTATTTT
TRBD1,-,TRBV28,TRBJ2-5,CASRGDRGGETQYF,TGTGCCAGCAGAGGGGACAGGGGTGGAGAGACCCAGTACTTC
-,-,TRBV20-1,TRBJ2-7,CSAKTGTWEQYF,TGCAGTGCTAAAACCGGGACCTGGGAGCAGTACTTC
TRBD1,-,TRBV6-2/TRBV6-3,TRBJ1-5,CASRSTGGVQPQHF,TGTGCCAGCAGATCTACAGGGGGCGTTCAGCCCCAGCATTTT
-,-,TRBV28,TRBJ2-7,CASSFISGNYEQYF,TGTGCCAGCAGTTTTATTAGCGGAAACTACGAGCAGTACTTC
TRBD1,-,TRBV4-2,TRBJ1-2,CASSQKGGQGATGYTF,TGTGCCAGCAGCCAAAAAGGGGGACAGGGGGCTACCGGCTACACCTTC
-,-,TRBV7-7,TRBJ2-5,CASSLVLGPFETQYF,TGTGCCAGCAGCCTCGTCCTAGGCCCTTTCGAGACCCAGTACTTC
TRBD2,-,TRBV6-2/TRBV6-3,TRBJ2-1,CASSYSGLAGGYSYNEQFF,TGTGCCAGCAGTTACTCCGGACTAGCGGGAGGATACTCTTACAATGAGCAGTTCTTC
-,few,TRBV2,TRBJ1-2,CASSDLYGYTF,TGTGCCAGCAGTGACCTCTATGGCTACACCTTC
TRBD2,-,TRBV9,TRBJ2-3,CASSVGTSGRSDTQYF,TGTGCCAGCAGCGTTGGGACTAGCGGGAGATCAGATACGCAGTATTTT
TRBD1,-,TRBV15,TRBJ2-1,CATSTRTARDRSYNEQFF,TGTGCCACCAGCACCCGGACCGCACGGGACAGGAGTTACAATGAGCAGTTCTTC
-,few,TRBV20-1,TRBJ2-7,CSALRGLVETYEQYF,TGCAGTGCTCTTCGTGGGCTAGTCGAGACCTACGAGCAGTACTTC
-,-,TRBV7-9,TRBJ2-7,CASSLDLGGEQYF,TGTGCCAGCAGCTTAGATTTAGGGGGCGAGCAGTACTTC
TRBD2,-,TRBV7-2,TRBJ2-3,CASSPQASGSTDTQYF,TGTGCCAGCAGTCCACAGGCTAGCGGAAGCACAGATACGCAGTATTTT
-,-,TRBV6-2/TRBV6-3,TRBJ2-7,CASSYSIEGYEQYF,TGTGCCAGCAGTTACTCGATTGAGGGCTACGAGCAGTACTTC
TRBD2,many,TRBV30,TRBJ2-3,CAWSSGRLGGDTQYF,TGTGCCTGGAGTAGCGGGAGACTCGGGGGAGATACGCAGTATTTT
TRBD2,few,TRBV4-1,TRBJ2-5,CASSHSTSQQETQYF,TGCGCCAGCAGCCACTCGACTAGCCAACAAGAGACCCAGTACTTC
TRBD2,-,TRBV2,TRBJ2-1,CASSRGRAMYNEQFF,TGTGCCAGCTCTCGCGGGAGGGCCATGTACAATGAGCAGTTCTTC
-,-,TRBV4-3,TRBJ2-7,CASSQDSSVLSSGRNYGQYF,TGCGCCAGCAGCCAAGATAGTTCGGTCCTATCCTCGGGTAGGAATTACGGGCAGTACTTC
-,-,TRBV20-1,TRBJ2-5,CSAIDPRVSKTQYF,TGCAGTGCTATTGACCCCAGGGTATCAAAGACCCAGTACTTC
-,-,TRBV20-1,TRBJ2-2,CSAIPLATGELFF,TGCAGTGCGATCCCGCTAGCGACCGGGGAGCTGTTTTTT
-,-,TRBV28,TRBJ2-1,CASSLLQNKEFF,TGTGCCAGCAGTTTATTACAGAATAAAGAGTTCTTC